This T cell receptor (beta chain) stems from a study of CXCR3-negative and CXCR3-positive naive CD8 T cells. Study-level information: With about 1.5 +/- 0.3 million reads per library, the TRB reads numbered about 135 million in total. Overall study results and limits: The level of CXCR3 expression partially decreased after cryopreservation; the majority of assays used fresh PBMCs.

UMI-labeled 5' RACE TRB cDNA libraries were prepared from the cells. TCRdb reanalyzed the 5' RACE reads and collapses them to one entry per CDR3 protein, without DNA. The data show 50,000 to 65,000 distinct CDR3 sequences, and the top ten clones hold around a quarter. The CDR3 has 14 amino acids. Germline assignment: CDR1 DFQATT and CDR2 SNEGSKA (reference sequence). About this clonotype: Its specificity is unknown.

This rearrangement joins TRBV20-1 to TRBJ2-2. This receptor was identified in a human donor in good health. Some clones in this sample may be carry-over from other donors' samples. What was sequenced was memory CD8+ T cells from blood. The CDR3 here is CSARGFPNTGELFF.